Reported below is one T cell receptor (beta chain). No cognate antigen has been identified for it. Nothing much larger sits one base from this clone, and base qualities are not available. TCRbeta CDR3 regions were amplified from genomic DNA using the immunoSEQ Assay, a bias-controlled multiplex PCR. Turning to the authors' computational methods: The number of nucleated cells in each sample was estimated from the amplification of reference gene primers within the assay. Sequence reads were collapsed and filtered to measure the absolute abundance of every unique TCRbeta CDR3 rearrangement. For each sample, productive Simpson clonality was calculated by taking the square root of Simpson's diversity index across productive rearrangements. The table comes from immuneACCESS by way of TCRdb, which keeps in-frame sequences with V and J called. Part of the clones is missing from these tables; in studies checked, under half for an unresolved V gene and the rest for unknown reasons. That table is the source of V, J and clone size, and D and trimming were worked out from the DNA. Present in this sample are approximately 65,000 clones, 70% to 80% of which were seen just once. The ten biggest clones cover 20% to 25% of the sample.

CDR1 and CDR2 (SGHNT, YYREEE) derive from the germline V gene (reference sequence). Trimming takes 5 bases off V and 3 bases off J; junction bases not matched to a gene: 4. The CDR3 has 14 amino acids, counting the end cysteine and phenylalanine. The sequence is cut down to CDR3 DNA, 42 bases in frame from base 1. This entry is derived from a study of blood T cell repertoires in COVID-19 (dated by TCRdb to the early 2020s). Describing the broader study: Samples from collaborators originated in the United States, Italy and Spain and spanned both the acute and convalescent phases of COVID-19. The prospective study material was composed of cDNA or gDNA derived from T cells, B-cell-depleted T cells, or PBMCs. The dataset comprised deeply sampled blood TCRbeta repertoires from subjects exposed to, actively infected with, or recovered from COVID-19. The repertoires were released in a freely available public database intended as a resource for research on the immune response to SARS-CoV-2. The samples were drawn from two sources: the first 160 participants of the ongoing ImmuneRACE study, and 1,200 or so subjects contributed by 6 global collaborators. A de-identified subject ID, COVID-19 status, age in years and sex were almost always included in the sample metadata. Where available, HLA class I and class II types were taken from metadata supplied by the sample provider and were not determined by assay-based typing.

Beyond this particular receptor, the publication reports: The amount of clinical and demographic metadata varied by source and participant and was provided uncurated.

Each collaborating institution followed its own protocols to collect whole blood in K2EDTA tubes. For TCRbeta analysis, collaborators shipped samples in one of three forms: frozen whole blood, isolated PBMCs, or DNA extracted from either of those sample types. The chain is made from TRBV5-4 and TRBJ2-2; 7 junctional bases match TRBD1. The source material was peripheral blood. The clonotype comes from a human donor in a cohort sampled during active COVID-19. The sequenced DNA: TGTGCCAGCAGAAGGGACAGTTACACCGGGGAGCTGTTTTTT. It codes for CASRRDSYTGELFF. The variable domain in full, with residues beyond the CDR3 obtained from the reference TRBV5-4 and TRBJ2-2 genes, is ETGVTQSPTHLIKTRGQQVTLRCSSQSGHNTVSWYQQALGQGPQFIFQYYREEENGRGNFPPRFSGLQFPNYSSELNVNALELDDSALYLCASRRDSYTGELFFGEGSRLTVL.